This T cell receptor (beta chain) was sequenced for a study of technical replicates of blood from a handful of donors. The CDR3 loop spans 13 amino acids. V was pared by 6 bases and J by 2 bases, with 11 bases between. Germline lookup yields CDR1 SNHLY and CDR2 FYNNEI. The assay was immunoSEQ multiplex PCR, and TCRdb's table has in-frame clones only and misses some. Among approximately 81,000 clones listed, approximately 75% were seen once. The material sequenced was PBMCs. The chain carries TRBV2 and TRBJ2-7; tentatively, D is TRBD2 (6 bases). This TCR came from a human donor in good health. Some clones in this sample may be carry-over from other donors' samples. Written as DNA, the CDR3 is TGTGCCAGCAGAGCGCGGGGCCCCTACGAGCAGTACTTC. It translates to CASRARGPYEQYF.